This note documents a single T cell receptor (beta chain) sequence. Its antigen is still unknown. The data stem from a study of T-cell reconstitution after alpha-beta-depleted transplantation in children. General observations from the study: There were reportedly several hundred expanded graft clones from which alpha-beta T cells came about two months after transplant.

CDR1 is MGHRA and CDR2 is YSYEKL in the germline V gene. The CDR3 is made up of 15 amino acids. Trimming at V came to 4 bases and at J to 2 bases, leaving 8 bases not matched to a gene. A TCRbeta library incorporating unique molecular identifiers was prepared. In TCRdb, the PCR reads were re-called with MiXCR into one record per CDR3 protein. The table has 700,000 or so distinct CDR3 sequences, roughly 14% seen once; the top ten hold 0.65% to 0.9%. The rearrangement uses TRBV4-1 and TRBJ2-7, with 7 bases lining up with TRBD2. Sequencing used PBMCs, obtained before TCRalphabeta/CD19-depleted stem cell transplant. This receptor was taken from a girl between 2 and 10 years old with congenital amegakaryocytic thrombocytopenia, due to receive a stem cell transplant. The CDR3 spells CASSRISGTPYEQYF. Written as DNA, the CDR3 is TGCGCCAGCAGCCGAATAAGCGGGACCCCCTACGAGCAGTACTTC.